The subject of this entry is one TCR beta chain. Its antigen is not identified. Healthy bone marrow donors formed the donor group. This sample is drawn from a study of cytomegalovirus exposure and HLA in healthy donors. The study, taken as a whole, reports: A later analysis linked a missense DCLRE1C variant to TCR beta V- and J-gene trimming. Common viral pathogens seemed, in a later analysis, to connect with several of the most significant clusters.

PCR involved 60 Vbeta and 13 Jbeta primers. Using immunoSEQ multiplex PCR, the repertoire was profiled, and TCRdb retains in-frame clones only, with some absent. The sample contains about 170,000 clones, about 80% of which appear only once. Trimming stripped 0 bases from V and 8 bases from J, with 11 bases between. Germline V gene lookup returns CDR1 SGHRS and CDR2 YFSETQ. This CDR3 is 14 amino acids long. This receptor was obtained from a female donor in good health and CMV-seronegative. The chain has TRBV5-1 and TRBJ1-4; D possibly corresponds to TRBD1 (6 bases). Source material: PBMCs. As DNA, the CDR3 is TGCGCCAGCAGCTTGGCAGGGGCCAACGAAAAACTGTTTTTT. Translating gives CASSLAGANEKLFF.